These 17 T cell receptor beta chains came from one sample sequenced in a study of cytotoxic CD8 clonotypes in ibrutinib-treated CLL. Generated by immunoSEQ multiplex PCR, the TCRdb table keeps only in-frame clones and is missing some. The repertoire holds approximately 17,000 clones, with approximately 67% as singletons. The specimen comprised PBMCs, sampled before ibrutinib treatment. The receptor source for this set is a human donor with chronic lymphocytic leukemia.

This clone was observed once. V gene TRBV10-3 combines with J gene TRBJ1-2; tentatively, D is TRBD1 (6 bases). V gave up 9 bases and J gave up 4 bases, with 9 bases separating them. The germline V gene encodes CDR1 ENHRY and CDR2 SYGVKD. This CDR3 has 11 residues. CDR3 region: CAIQGPYGYTF. The CDR3 coding sequence is TGTGCCATACAGGGTCCCTATGGCTACACCTTC.

The chain combines TRBV29-1 with TRBJ1-2; D remains ambiguous. This CDR3 has 12 residues. CDR1 SQVTM and CDR2 ANQGSEA come from the germline V gene. The CDR3 nucleotides are TGCTGCTACATGCGTGGGGATCGTGGCTACACCTTC. It specifies CCYMRGDRGYTF.

This clone was observed a handful of times. The genes are TRBV5-1 and TRBJ1-4, with TRBD1 matching 7 bases. The germline V gene has CDR1 SGHRS and CDR2 YFSETQ. The CDR3 has 17 residues. Trimming took 5 bases from V and 0 from J; bases not matched to a gene: 10. CDR3 nucleotides: TGCGCCAGCAGTCGAGCGGGACAGCGTGCAACTAATGAAAAACTGTTTTTT. Amino acid sequence: CASSRAGQRATNEKLFF.

The chain joins TRBV6-4 to TRBJ1-2; 7 bases match TRBD1. Trimming at V came to 2 bases and at J to 8 bases, leaving 8 bases not matched to a gene. Germline-derived CDR1 and CDR2 are MRHNA and SNTAGT. The CDR3 runs 14 residues. The CDR3 protein is CASSDGGTVFGYTF. For the CDR3, the DNA is TGTGCCAGCAGTGACGGCGGGACAGTATTCGGCTACACCTTC.

The chain combines TRBV29-1 with TRBJ2-2, with TRBD2 matching over 12 bases. The length of the CDR3 is 16 residues. Trimming took 5 bases from V and 1 from J; bases not matched to a gene: 5. Germline values: CDR1 SQVTM, CDR2 ANQGSEA. The chain's CDR3 is CSVTTSGGQNTGELFF. In nucleotides, the CDR3 is TGCAGCGTTACGACTAGCGGGGGCCAGAACACCGGGGAGCTGTTTTTT.

The genes are TRBV29-1 and TRBJ1-1; D perhaps matches TRBD1 (5 bases). The CDR3 loop spans 15 amino acids. CDR1 is SQVTM, CDR2 ANQGSEA, per germline. V was trimmed by 3 bases and J by 3 bases, leaving 17 bases between them. The CDR3 is CSVDAAPGRYTEAFF. In nucleotides, the CDR3 is TGCAGCGTTGATGCAGCTCCGGGACGATACACTGAAGCTTTCTTT.

The chain couples TRBV29-1 to TRBJ1-1, with TRBD1 matching over 7 bases. Germline V gene sequence: CDR1 SQVTM, CDR2 ANQGSEA. Trimming at V came to 7 bases and at J to 7 bases, leaving 9 bases not matched to a gene. There are 12 residues in the CDR3. For the CDR3, the DNA is TGCAGCGCCCAACCCGGGACAGATGAAGCTTTCTTT. Amino acid sequence: CSAQPGTDEAFF.

This clone was seen once. The J gene is TRBJ2-2, the V gene TRBV5-1, with 7 positions matching TRBD2. Germline V gene data show CDR1 as SGHRS and CDR2 as YFSETQ. The CDR3 runs to 16 residues. The J segment lost 2 bases and the V segment lost 4 bases, leaving 8 bases of the junction unmatched. In DNA form, the CDR3 reads TGCGCCAGCAGCCGGGGGGAGACCAGAAACACCGGGGAGCTGTTTTTT. Residues: CASSRGETRNTGELFF.

V and J are TRBV6-1 and TRBJ1-2, with TRBD1 as a possible D gene (5 bases). The V end lost 8 bases, the J end lost 6 bases, and 13 bases lay between the germline ends. The CDR3 length is 12 residues. The germline V gene has CDR1 MNHNS and CDR2 SASEGT. The CDR3 coding sequence is TGTGCCAGCCCGGCTCAGGGACATGGCTACACCTTC. Its translation: CASPAQGHGYTF.

This clone has only a few counts. The V call is TRBV4-2, the J call TRBJ1-5; no clear D. Looked up from germline, CDR1 is LGHNA and CDR2 is YNFKEQ. Trimming left V 0 bases short and J 3 bases short, with 6 bases between. The CDR3 runs 14 residues. In DNA form, the CDR3 reads TGTGCCAGCAGCCAAGATCCGGCCAATCAGCCCCAGCATTTT. The encoded protein is CASSQDPANQPQHF.

In its sample, this clone ranks as medium-sized. The chain recombines TRBV30 with TRBJ2-3; 8 bases fit TRBD1. The V gene's germline CDR1 is GTSNPN and CDR2 SVGIG (reference sequence). Trimming at V came to 3 bases and at J to 5 bases, leaving 4 bases not matched to a gene. The CDR3 has 13 residues. The CDR3 nucleotides are TGTGCCTGGAGCAGGGGGCCGGGAGATACGCAGTATTTT. It codes for CAWSRGPGDTQYF.

This chain joins TRBV6-1 and TRBJ1-5; D may be TRBD1 (5 bases). This CDR3 spans 13 amino acids. Germline V gives CDR1 MNHNS, CDR2 SASEGT. V was cut by 4 bases and J by 4 bases, with 8 bases left in between. The CDR3 protein is CASSADRNQPQHF. In nucleotides, the CDR3 is TGTGCCAGCAGTGCAGACAGAAATCAGCCCCAGCATTTT.

The rearrangement joins TRBV18 to TRBJ1-1; 10 positions match TRBD1. Germline-derived CDR1 and CDR2 are KGHSH and LQKENI. The CDR3 totals 15 residues. V lost 0 bases to trimming and J lost 4 bases; unmatched junction nucleotides: 2. The CDR3 coding sequence is TGTGCCAGCTCACCACCGACAGGGGGCTCCACTGAAGCTTTCTTT. Translating gives CASSPPTGGSTEAFF. Full variable domain (rest looked up from reference TRBV18 and TRBJ1-1): NAGVMQNPRHLVRRRGQEARLRCSPMKGHSHVYWYRQLPEEGLKFMVYLQKENIIDESGMPKERFSAEFPKEGPSILRIQQVVRGDSAAYFCASSPPTGGSTEAFFGQGTRLTVV.

This chain connects TRBV19 to TRBJ1-1; 7 bases align to TRBD1. With V trimmed by 8 bases and J by 1 base, 10 bases remained unmatched. Germline CDR1 reads LNHDA; CDR2 reads SQIVND (reference sequence). The CDR3 has 15 amino acids. The DNA of the CDR3 is TGTGCCAGTTCCCACTCCGGGACAGAGAACACTGAAGCTTTCTTT. It yields the protein CASSHSGTENTEAFF. Using reference TRBV19 and TRBJ1-1 for the parts outside the CDR3, the full variable domain is DGGITQSPKYLFRKEGQNVTLSCEQNLNHDAMYWYRQDPGQGLRLIYYSQIVNDFQKGDIAEGYSVSREKKESFPLTVTSAQKNPTAFYLCASSHSGTENTEAFFGQGTRLTVV.

The table lists this clone with a few counts. The chain recombines TRBV5-1 with TRBJ2-3, with a tentative D call TRBD2 (5 bases). CDR1 is SGHRS and CDR2 is YFSETQ in the germline V gene. CDR3 length equals 16 residues. Trimming took 0 bases from V and 3 from J, leaving 14 bases between them. CDR3 in DNA: TGCGCCAGCAGCTTGGGGGCCAGCGGAAAAACAGATACGCAGTATTTT. It is translated as CASSLGASGKTDTQYF.

Notes on this clone: The junction shows a germline mismatch at one end, possibly a read error. The CDR3 region has the DNA TGTGCCACCAGTGACGGGACAGGGCTCACTGAAGCTTTCTTT. It specifies CATSDGTGLTEAFF. This rearrangement joins TRBV25-1 to TRBJ1-1; 9 bases align to TRBD1. The CDR3 loop spans 14 amino acids. CDR1 and CDR2 from the germline V gene are MGHDK and SYGVNS.

V and J are TRBV6-1 and TRBJ1-1; TRBD1 matches 7 bases. Germline lookup yields CDR1 MNHNS and CDR2 SASEGT. Trimming removed 4 bases from V and 5 bases from J; junction bases left unmatched: 4. This CDR3 region has 13 residues. In DNA form, the CDR3 reads TGTGCCAGCAGTGGGAAACAGGGGACTGAAGCTTTCTTT. Translated, it gives CASSGKQGTEAFF.